This T cell receptor beta chain was identified in a study of blood T cell repertoires in COVID-19. In the study overall: COVID-19 samples collected from the United States, Italy and Spain covered acute and convalescent phases.

This table comes from immunoSEQ multiplex PCR, and its TCRdb copy is limited to in-frame clones, with some not included. The repertoire holds more than 150,000 clones, with about 88% as singletons. The source material was peripheral blood. The sequence was collected from an older man with active or convalescent COVID-19.

CDR3 region: CASSQAGIKADTQYF. The CDR3 nucleotides read TGCGCCAGCAGCCAAGCCGGGATAAAAGCAGATACGCAGTATTTT. The V call is TRBV4-3, the J call TRBJ2-3; tentatively, D is TRBD2 (5 bases). Trimming removed 1 base at V and 4 bases at J, with 12 bases between. Germline V CDR1 and CDR2: LGHNA, YSLEER. The CDR3 contains 15 residues.